This TCR beta chain was retrieved from a study of blood T cell repertoires in COVID-19 (dated by TCRdb to about 2020). Notes on the research overall: Samples covering the acute and convalescent phases of COVID-19 were provided by collaborators in the United States, Italy and Spain. The repertoires were made available in a free public database intended to serve as a resource for research on the immune response to SARS-CoV-2. Where available, HLA class I and class II types were taken from metadata supplied by the sample provider and were not determined by assay-based typing. A de-identified subject ID, COVID-19 status, age in years and sex were almost always included in the sample metadata. Samples were obtained from the ongoing ImmuneRACE study (first 160 participants) and from approximately 1,200 subjects provided by 6 global collaborators. The material from the prospective study consisted of cDNA or gDNA derived from T cells, B-cell-depleted T cells, or PBMCs. Deeply sampled blood TCRbeta repertoires from subjects exposed to, actively infected with, or recovered from COVID-19 were included in the dataset. Study-wide findings and limitations: Clinical and demographic metadata were provided uncurated, with the amount varying by source and participant.

Trimmed from V: 4 bases; trimmed from J: 4 bases; junction bases lacking a gene match: 5. From the germline V gene, CDR1 is SQVTM and CDR2 is ANQGSEA. Spanning cysteine to phenylalanine, the CDR3 consists of 14 amino acids. Only the CDR3 DNA stays, 42 bases, in frame from base 1. Participants in the prospective study were enrolled through a virtual design, were aged 18 to 89 years, and lived in approximately 25 United States geographic areas. Cohort assignment in the prospective study relied on participant-reported clinical history from a screening survey and a study questionnaire. A participant counted as exposed if, within 2 weeks of entering the study, that participant had been in contact with someone who had a PCR-confirmed or clinician-diagnosed COVID-19 case. Mobile phlebotomists in the prospective study collected whole blood, serum and a nasopharyngeal or oropharyngeal swab from every participant. Over a roughly two-month period, participants in the prospective study had the option of providing additional blood draws and questionnaires. Blood samples from the prospective study were shipped frozen or at room temperature prior to DNA extraction.

Remarks on this clone: Its antigen is still unknown. Nothing much larger sits one base from this clone, and base qualities are not available.

TCRbeta CDR3 regions were amplified from genomic DNA using the immunoSEQ Assay, a bias-controlled multiplex PCR. On the authors' methods: Nucleated cell counts per sample were estimated from amplification of reference gene primers within the assay. Sequence reads were collapsed and filtered to measure the absolute abundance of every unique TCRbeta CDR3 rearrangement. For each sample, productive Simpson clonality was calculated as the square root of Simpson's diversity index across productive rearrangements. As stored in TCRdb, this immuneACCESS dataset retains in-frame rearrangements with V and J assigned. A fraction of the clones does not appear; measured against another copy, unresolved V genes explain less than half of the discrepancy, and the remainder lacks a known reason. The DNA was the basis for D and trimming; V, J and clone size are from that table. The sample has some 180,000 clones on record, approximately 80% of them singletons. The ten largest make up about an eighth of the sample.

The sample comprised PBMCs or T cells enriched from blood (not recorded which). The clonotype comes from a man between 60 and 75 years old who had been exposed to COVID-19. The V and J segments used are TRBV29-1 and TRBJ2-1; a stretch of 9 junction bases matches TRBD2. The bases are TGCAGCGTTGGGCGGGAGGGCCTTTACAATGAGCAGTTCTTC. Translated, this is CSVGREGLYNEQFF.